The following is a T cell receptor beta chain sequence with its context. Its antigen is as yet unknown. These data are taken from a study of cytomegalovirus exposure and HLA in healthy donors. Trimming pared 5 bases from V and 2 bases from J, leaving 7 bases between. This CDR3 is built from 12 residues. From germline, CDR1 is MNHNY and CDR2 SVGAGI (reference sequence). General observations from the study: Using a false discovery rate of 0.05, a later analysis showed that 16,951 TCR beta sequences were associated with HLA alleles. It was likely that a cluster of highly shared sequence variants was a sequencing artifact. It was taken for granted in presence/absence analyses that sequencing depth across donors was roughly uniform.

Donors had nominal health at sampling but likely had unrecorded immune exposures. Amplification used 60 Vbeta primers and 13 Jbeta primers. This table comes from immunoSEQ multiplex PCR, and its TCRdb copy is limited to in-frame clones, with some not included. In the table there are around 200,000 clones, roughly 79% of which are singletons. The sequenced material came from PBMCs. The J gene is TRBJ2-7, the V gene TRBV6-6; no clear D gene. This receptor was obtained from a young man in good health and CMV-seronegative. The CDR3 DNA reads TGTGCCAGCAGTGGTGGCCCCTACGAGCAGTACTTC. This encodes CASSGGPYEQYF.